One and the same sample provided the 10 T cell receptor beta chains below, sequenced in a study of T cells in Graves' hyperthyroidism and ophthalmopathy. Amplified regions were TCR beta CDR3 sequences from RNA transcripts. Primed by the HTBI set, a first-round RT-PCR was run on the TCR CDR3. Each CDR3 protein is one row after TCRdb ran MiXCR on the multiplex PCR reads. The repertoire holds fewer than 650,000 distinct CDR3 sequences, with more than 11% as singletons. The sequencing sample was made of blood. The source is a woman younger than 45 with Graves' hyperthyroidism that later progressed to Graves' ophthalmopathy.

There are a few counts of this clonotype. The V gene is TRBV18, the J gene TRBJ2-7; D could derive from TRBD1 or TRBD2 (5 bases each). Trimming pared 4 bases from V and 5 bases from J, leaving 15 bases between. Germline V gives CDR1 KGHSH, CDR2 LQKENI. CDR3 length: 14 amino acids. The CDR3 reads CASSQPGRSNEQYF. The CDR3 coding sequence is TGTGCCAGCTCACAACCGGGACGATCTAACGAGCAGTACTTC.

This clonotype showed up just a few times. The chain is built from TRBV24-1 and TRBJ2-5, with 7 bases fitting TRBD2. Germline CDR1 KGHDR, CDR2 SFDVKD. The length of the CDR3 is 13 residues. Germline trimming cut 6 bases from V and 2 bases from J; bases unmatched to any gene: 2. DNA for the CDR3: TGTGCCACCAGTCGGGGAGGGCAAGAGACCCAGTACTTC. Amino acids: CATSRGGQETQYF.

As regards this clonotype: Just one base apart from a much larger clone, this may be a read error. CDR3 sequence reads: CVSSPLPPDGRNTEAFF. CDR3 DNA: TGTGTCAGCAGTCCCCTCCCGCCCGACGGTAGGAACACTGAAGCTTTCTTT. The chain recombines TRBV6-1 with TRBJ1-1; no firm D call. The germline gives CDR1 MNHNS, CDR2 SASEGT. The CDR3 runs 17 residues.

This clonotype was recorded many times. The chain is built from TRBV2 and TRBJ2-6; D may be TRBD2 (5 bases). This CDR3 comprises 16 residues. Germline CDR1 is SNHLY and CDR2 is FYNNEI. V gave up 7 bases and J gave up 0 bases, with 13 bases separating them. CDR3 sequence reads: CASNPAGYSGANVLTF. The CDR3 DNA follows: TGTGCCAGCAATCCCGCGGGTTACTCTGGGGCCAACGTCCTGACTTTC.

Many counts were recorded for this clonotype. This rearrangement joins TRBV20-1 to TRBJ1-6; D gene ambiguous. Germline V gene data show CDR1 as DFQATT and CDR2 as SNEGSKA (reference sequence). The CDR3 covers 15 residues. Trimming removed 0 bases from V and 8 bases from J, with 14 bases in between. CDR3 in amino acids: CSARDRLLGYSPLHF. CDR3 sequence (DNA): TGCAGTGCTAGAGATCGGCTGTTGGGGTATTCACCCCTCCACTTT.

This clonotype was recorded many times. The J gene is TRBJ1-2, the V gene TRBV3-1; TRBD1 matches 9 bases. V lost 4 bases and J lost 6; bases outside the gene matches: 6. CDR3 size: 14 residues. CDR1 and CDR2 (germline): LGHDT, YNNKEL (reference sequence). This CDR3 reads CASSLTGTGHGYTF. DNA for the CDR3: TGTGCCAGCAGCCTCACCGGGACAGGGCATGGCTACACCTTC.

This clonotype was picked up many times. In nucleotides, the CDR3 is TGCAGCGTTGGCGGTTCAGGGGTCCAAGAGACCCAGTACTTC. This encodes CSVGGSGVQETQYF. This chain uses TRBV29-1 with TRBJ2-5, with D possibly matching TRBD1 (6 bases). Trimming stripped 4 bases from V and 1 base from J, with 13 bases between. CDR1 and CDR2 from the germline V gene are SQVTM and ANQGSEA. The CDR3 consists of 14 residues.

The genes are TRBV6-1 and TRBJ1-1; D gene ambiguous. The germline gives CDR1 MNHNS, CDR2 SASEGT. The V and J ends lost 9 bases and 5 bases respectively, with 16 bases between them. The CDR3 loop spans 13 amino acids. For the CDR3, the DNA is TGTGCCAGTAAGGGCCCGACTCGAACTGAAGCTTTCTTT. Translating gives CASKGPTRTEAFF.

This rearrangement joins TRBV19 to TRBJ1-4; D gene ambiguous. Germline CDR1 and CDR2: LNHDA and SQIVND (reference sequence). This CDR3 is 12 amino acids long. Between the trimmed V and J ends, which lost 4 bases and 10 bases, there was a span of 10 bases. The CDR3 region is CASSTAGGKLFF. The CDR3 nucleotides are TGTGCCAGTAGTACCGCCGGCGGAAAACTGTTTTTT.

Turning to this clonotype: With a much larger clone just one base away, this may be a read error. The genes are TRBV19 and TRBJ1-2; D is ambiguous. The ends were cut back, 5 bases at V and 12 bases at J, with 13 bases in the middle. CDR1 and CDR2 from the germline V gene are LNHDA and SQIVND (reference sequence). CDR3 length: 11 residues. CDR3 DNA: TGTGCCAGTAGTTTCCGGGTCGGCCACACCTTC. Residues: CASSFRVGHTF.